The sequence of this T cell receptor beta chain was determined in a study of neoadjuvant anti-PD-1 for oral cavity cancer. Study summary: Around day 43, patients without progression received a fourth nivolumab dose before surgery. Study outcomes and limitations: Post-nivolumab, blood T cell clonality was significantly elevated in non-responders.

The protocol was immunoSEQ multiplex PCR, while the TCRdb copy is restricted to in-frame clones and leaves out a portion. This table has about 14,000 clones, 70% to 80% appearing once. Note on this clone: Its antigen is unidentified.

The TCR comes from a person aged 35 to 85 with oral cavity squamous cell carcinoma. The sequenced sample was PBMCs, obtained before nivolumab (anti-PD-1) treatment.

The CDR3, as DNA: TGTGCCAGCAGCTTGGCCCGACTAGTTAAATCGCGCGAGCAGTACTTC. Translation gives CASSLARLVKSREQYF. The V and J genes are TRBV5-5 and TRBJ2-7, with a tentative D call TRBD2 (6 bases). This CDR3 has 16 residues. The V gene's germline CDR1 is SGHKS and CDR2 YYEKEE (reference sequence). Trimming removed 0 bases at V and 6 bases at J, with 19 bases between.